The 14 T cell receptor beta chains reported below all come from one sample, sequenced in a study of T cells in Graves' hyperthyroidism and ophthalmopathy. There were TCR beta CDR3 regions amplified from RNA transcripts. Primed by the HTBI set, a first-round RT-PCR was run on the TCR CDR3. A single record per CDR3 protein comes from TCRdb applying MiXCR to the multiplex PCR reads. The repertoire holds 300,000 to 450,000 distinct CDR3 sequences, roughly 14% seen once, with 20% in the top ten. Sequencing was done on a sample of blood. The receptors come from a man younger than 45 with Graves' hyperthyroidism that later progressed to Graves' ophthalmopathy.

This clonotype was seen ten or more times. V usage is TRBV11-3 and J usage is TRBJ1-2; 11 bases are shared with TRBD1. V was clipped by 5 bases and J by 0 bases; unmatched bases: 5. CDR3 length equals 16 residues. Germline CDR1 reads SGHNT; CDR2 reads YENEEA. The CDR3 DNA sequence: TGTGCCAGCAGCCCGGGACAGGGGGGAGCTAACTATGGCTACACCTTC. It yields the protein CASSPGQGGANYGYTF.

The chain combines TRBV20-1 with TRBJ1-6; D call uncertain. The V end was cut by 6 bases, the J end by 5 bases, with 20 bases between. There are 16 residues in the CDR3. Germline CDR1 DFQATT, CDR2 SNEGSKA (reference sequence). The CDR3 region has the DNA TGCAGTGCCATGGGTCACATCCCACCGGATAATTCACCCCTCCACTTT. This gives the protein CSAMGHIPPDNSPLHF.

This chain joins TRBV27 and TRBJ2-7; TRBD1 agrees at 7 bases. Looked up from germline, CDR1 is MNHEY and CDR2 is SMNVEV (reference sequence). J was trimmed by 0 bases and V by 0 bases; bases with no gene match: 5. The CDR3 covers 16 residues. The CDR3 is CASSLSGTVYSYEQYF. CDR3 coding DNA: TGTGCCAGCAGTTTATCGGGGACAGTGTACTCCTACGAGCAGTACTTC.

This clonotype appeared many times. This chain joins TRBV5-1 and TRBJ1-1; D might be TRBD1 (5 bases). The germline V gene encodes CDR1 SGHRS and CDR2 YFSETQ. The CDR3 is 16 amino acids. V dropped 4 bases and J dropped 5 bases, with 21 bases sitting between them. The CDR3 coding sequence is TGCGCCAGCAGCCCTGGGGGAACCGCGGGGACTACTGAAGCTTTCTTT. Translation gives CASSPGGTAGTTEAFF.

The sample holds a few counts of this clonotype. V is TRBV6-5 and J is TRBJ2-6; D gene unclear. CDR3 size: 17 residues. Per the germline V gene, CDR1 is MNHEY and CDR2 is SVGAGI. V was clipped by 0 bases and J by 4 bases, with 13 bases between them. The CDR3 DNA reads as TGTGCCAGCAGTTACTCCCTCGGCAGAACAGGGGCCAACGTCCTGACTTTC. Residues: CASSYSLGRTGANVLTF.

This clonotype has at least ten counts. The V call is TRBV5-5, the J call TRBJ1-3; possibly TRBD1 for D (5 bases). This CDR3 is 15 amino acids long. Trimming pared 2 bases from V and 0 bases from J, leaving 9 bases between. Germline V CDR1 and CDR2: SGHKS, YYEKEE (reference sequence). This CDR3 is CASSLGANSGNTIYF. The CDR3 region has the DNA TGTGCCAGCAGCTTAGGGGCCAACTCTGGAAACACCATATATTTT.

This clonotype was seen ten or more times. V and J are TRBV2 and TRBJ2-3, with 8 bases matching TRBD2. The V gene end was trimmed by 1 base and the J gene end by 6 bases; junction bases not matched to a gene: 3. Germline lookup yields CDR1 SNHLY and CDR2 FYNNEI. This CDR3 is 14 amino acids long. This CDR3 is CASSEGRGADTQYF. CDR3 bases: TGTGCCAGCAGTGAAGGGCGGGGGGCTGATACGCAGTATTTT.

The J gene is TRBJ2-1, the V gene TRBV9; D call uncertain. CDR1 and CDR2 (germline): SGDLS, YYNGEE. The CDR3 has 15 amino acids. The germline V and J ends were trimmed by 3 bases and 3 bases, with 13 bases remaining between them. CDR3 DNA: TGTGCCAGCAGCGCACCCCCGGACGGCTACAATGAGCAGTTCTTC. Translated: CASSAPPDGYNEQFF.

This clonotype was found many times. This sequence joins TRBV11-2 and TRBJ1-1; D remains ambiguous. V dropped 2 bases and J dropped 5 bases, with 15 bases sitting between them. The CDR3 has 15 amino acids. Germline values: CDR1 SGHAT, CDR2 FQNNGV. The CDR3 nucleotides are TGTGCCAGCAGCTTAATGGGAGGAGAGGGAACTGAAGCTTTCTTT. It is translated as CASSLMGGEGTEAFF.

The sample holds many counts of this clonotype. This chain connects TRBV28 to TRBJ2-3; D is perhaps TRBD2 (6 bases). Deletions cut 6 bases from V and 2 bases from J, with 15 bases between. CDR1 is MDHEN, CDR2 SYDVKM, per germline. The CDR3 spans 15 residues. The CDR3 coding sequence is TGTGCCAGCAGGTATAGCGGAGAGTTCACAGATACGCAGTATTTT. Translated, it gives CASRYSGEFTDTQYF. The whole variable domain, filled in from reference TRBV28 and TRBJ2-3, reads DVKVTQSSRYLVKRTGEKVFLECVQDMDHENMFWYRQDPGLGLRLIYFSYDVKMKEKGDIPEGYSVSREKKERFSLILESASTNQTSMYLCASRYSGEFTDTQYFGPGTRLTVL.

Only a few counts were recorded for this clonotype. The chain combines TRBV14 with TRBJ2-7; TRBD2 matches at 8 bases. The CDR3 extends over 18 amino acids. Germline CDR1 and CDR2: SGHDN and FVKESK. The V segment lost 0 bases and the J segment 1 base; nucleotides outside the gene matches: 11. CDR3 residues: CASSQDQPIAGTSYEQYF. The CDR3 DNA follows: TGTGCCAGCAGCCAAGATCAGCCCATAGCGGGGACTTCCTACGAGCAGTACTTC. The full variable domain, rest sourced from reference TRBV14 and TRBJ2-7, is EAGVTQFPSHSVIEKGQTVTLRCDPISGHDNLYWYRRVMGKEIKFLLHFVKESKQDESGMPNNRFLAERTGGTYSTLKVQPAELEDSGVYFCASSQDQPIAGTSYEQYFGPGTRLTVT.

This sequence joins TRBV20-1 and TRBJ2-7; tentatively, D is TRBD1 or TRBD2 (5 bases each). The V and J ends lost 6 bases and 5 bases respectively, with 17 bases between them. This CDR3 has 13 residues. Germline V gene data show CDR1 as DFQATT and CDR2 as SNEGSKA (reference sequence). CDR3 loop: CSAAGTAVHEQYV. CDR3 DNA: TGCAGTGCCGCCGGGACGGCGGTTCACGAGCAGTACGTC.

In this sample, this clonotype turned up a few times. This chain links TRBV28 with TRBJ2-6; D is uncertain. Per germline, CDR1 MDHEN and CDR2 SYDVKM. The CDR3 extends over 14 amino acids. The V and J ends lost 3 bases and 4 bases respectively, with 7 bases between them. CDR3 amino acids: CASSFLVGANVLTF. The CDR3 DNA follows: TGTGCCAGCAGTTTTTTGGTCGGGGCCAACGTCCTGACTTTC.

The table lists this clonotype with a few counts. The rearrangement links TRBV20-1 to TRBJ2-2, with D possibly called TRBD1 or TRBD2 (5 bases each). This CDR3 has 15 amino acids. The germline CDR1 and CDR2 sequences are DFQATT and SNEGSKA (reference sequence). V was trimmed by 3 bases and J by 2 bases, leaving 13 bases between them. CDR3 DNA: TGCAGTGCTAGGTTCAGAGGGGCCAACACCGGGGAGCTGTTTTTT. The encoded protein is CSARFRGANTGELFF.